Below are 17 T cell receptor beta chains sequenced from a single sample in a study of PD-L1 blockade in urothelial cancer. Assay: immunoSEQ multiplex PCR; the TCRdb copy retains only in-frame clones and omits some. The sample carries fewer than 55,000 clones, roughly four fifths recorded once. The source was PBMCs, collected around atezolizumab (anti-PD-L1) treatment. The receptors stem from a man in his 70s with urothelial cancer.

The rearrangement uses TRBV5-5 and TRBJ2-1, with 9 bases identical to TRBD2. This CDR3 region has 15 residues. J lost 9 bases, V lost 2 bases, and 9 bases had no gene match. Germline V gene lookup returns CDR1 SGHKS and CDR2 YYEKEE (reference sequence). The CDR3 protein is CASSFLSGSKGEQFF. CDR3 bases: TGTGCCAGCAGCTTTCTTAGCGGGAGCAAGGGTGAGCAGTTCTTC.

The V gene is TRBV14, the J gene TRBJ2-7, with 9 nucleotides matching TRBD1. Germline CDR1 is SGHDN and CDR2 is FVKESK. The CDR3 has 16 residues. Losses at the gene ends were 6 bases for V and 5 bases for J; bases not matched to a gene: 14. CDR3 sequence (DNA): TGTGCCAGCAGTCGGACAGGGGACAGCCGTAGGAACGAGCAGTACTTC. Translating it yields CASSRTGDSRRNEQYF. Variable domain in full (rest from reference TRBV14 and TRBJ2-7): EAGVTQFPSHSVIEKGQTVTLRCDPISGHDNLYWYRRVMGKEIKFLLHFVKESKQDESGMPNNRFLAERTGGTYSTLKVQPAELEDSGVYFCASSRTGDSRRNEQYFGPGTRLTVT.

The chain has TRBV29-1 and TRBJ1-1; D remains ambiguous. Germline V CDR1 and CDR2: SQVTM, ANQGSEA. Trimming removed 1 base at V and 10 bases at J, with 7 bases between. The CDR3 consists of 10 residues. The CDR3 DNA reads as TGCAGCGTTGAAGGCCTGGCAGCTTTCTTT. Residues: CSVEGLAAFF.

The chain is built from TRBV6-1 and TRBJ1-1; tentatively, D is TRBD1 (6 bases). Germline lookup yields CDR1 MNHNS and CDR2 SASEGT. V dropped 3 bases and J dropped 3 bases, with 17 bases sitting between them. The CDR3 runs to 16 residues. The CDR3 spells CASSDGEGGTDTEAFF. CDR3 DNA: TGTGCCAGCAGTGATGGGGAAGGGGGAACGGACACTGAAGCTTTCTTT.

V is TRBV30 and J is TRBJ2-5; 7 nucleotides match TRBD1. Germline CDR1 reads GTSNPN; CDR2 reads SVGIG (reference sequence). V was clipped by 3 bases and J by 5 bases; unmatched bases: 9. The CDR3 has 14 residues. The CDR3 DNA reads TGTGCCTGGAGCCGGGACAGACGGTGGGAGACCCAGTACTTC. As protein: CAWSRDRRWETQYF.

The gene calls are TRBV19 and TRBJ2-1, with 16 bases identical to TRBD2. This CDR3 has 23 amino acids. J was trimmed by 3 bases and V by 2 bases; bases with no gene match: 19. Germline V gene data show CDR1 as LNHDA and CDR2 as SQIVND (reference sequence). The CDR3 DNA sequence: TGTGCCAGTAGTATATTGGGACTAGCGGGAGGGCCCTACCGGGAGGGTGTCTACAATGAGCAGTTCTTC. Residues: CASSILGLAGGPYREGVYNEQFF.

V is TRBV5-1 and J is TRBJ1-2, with D maybe TRBD1 (6 bases). The CDR3 is 15 amino acids. Trimming took off 4 bases at V and 4 bases at J, with 17 bases between the two ends. The germline V gene encodes CDR1 SGHRS and CDR2 YFSETQ. In DNA form, the CDR3 reads TGCGCCAGCAGCCTGACTGAAGGACAGAGCTATGGCTACACCTTC. Encoded protein: CASSLTEGQSYGYTF. Based on the CDR3 plus reference TRBV5-1 and TRBJ1-2, the full variable domain is KAGVTQTPRYLIKTRGQQVTLSCSPISGHRSVSWYQQTPGQGLQFLFEYFSETQRNKGNFPGRFSGRQFSNSRSEMNVSTLELGDSALYLCASSLTEGQSYGYTFGSGTRLTVV.

The rearrangement links TRBV15 to TRBJ1-2; 7 bases map to TRBD1. The CDR3 is made up of 13 amino acids. The V and J ends lost 6 bases and 9 bases, in that order; junction bases with no gene match: 10. Per the germline V gene, CDR1 is LNHNV and CDR2 is YYDKDF (reference sequence). The CDR3 loop is CATRRQGVKSYTF. As DNA, the CDR3 is TGTGCCACCAGAAGACAGGGCGTGAAGAGCTACACCTTC.

The rearrangement joins TRBV9 to TRBJ1-2; the D is unclear. Germline CDR1 reads SGDLS; CDR2 reads YYNGEE. The length of the CDR3 is 14 residues. Trimming shortened V by 0 bases and J by 8 bases, and 14 bases separated the two germline ends. The CDR3 here is CASSVDPLGGGYTF. In DNA, the CDR3 is TGTGCCAGCAGCGTAGACCCCCTGGGAGGGGGCTACACCTTC.

The chain employs TRBV9 and TRBJ1-1, with 8 bases that match TRBD1. CDR3 length equals 17 residues. Germline assignment: CDR1 SGDLS and CDR2 YYNGEE. Trimming cost V 4 bases and J 4 bases; bases outside gene matches: 15. The CDR3 is CASSRGRAGGASTEAFF. The CDR3 DNA reads TGTGCCAGCAGCAGGGGGAGGGCAGGGGGCGCGAGCACTGAAGCTTTCTTT.

This chain joins TRBV6-5 and TRBJ2-5; the D gene is possibly TRBD2 (5 bases). The V gene's germline CDR1 is MNHEY and CDR2 SVGAGI. The V and J ends lost 5 bases and 4 bases respectively, with 14 bases between them. The CDR3 totals 14 residues. CDR3 sequence reads: CASSDGLSGETQYF. The CDR3 DNA is TGTGCCAGCAGTGACGGACTTTCGGGAGAGACCCAGTACTTC.

The chain employs TRBV5-4 and TRBJ2-3, with 8 bases identical to TRBD2. Germline V gene data show CDR1 as SGHNT and CDR2 as YYREEE (reference sequence). With 4 bases clipped from V and 3 bases from J, the junction kept 4 bases outside the gene matches. This CDR3 has 14 amino acids. The CDR3 sequence: CASSAGLETDTQYF. CDR3 sequence (DNA): TGTGCCAGCAGCGCGGGACTAGAAACAGATACGCAGTATTTT.

The rearrangement uses TRBV7-9 and TRBJ1-2; 8 positions match TRBD1. Trimming removed 10 bases from V and 6 bases from J; junction bases left unmatched: 13. Germline V CDR1 and CDR2: SEHNR, FQNEAQ (reference sequence). This CDR3 has 14 residues. In nucleotides, the CDR3 is TGTGCCATAACAAGGTGGACAGGGCCCGATGGCTACACCTTC. Protein product: CAITRWTGPDGYTF.

This chain uses TRBV28 with TRBJ2-7, with TRBD1 identical over 7 bases. There are 15 residues in the CDR3. From germline, CDR1 is MDHEN and CDR2 SYDVKM. Trimming removed 3 bases from V and 1 base from J; junction bases left unmatched: 6. CDR3 sequence (DNA): TGTGCCAGCAGTTTCCCAAGACAGGGTTCCTACGAGCAGTACTTC. Translation: CASSFPRQGSYEQYF.

The rearrangement joins TRBV9 to TRBJ2-1, with TRBD2 as a possible D gene (5 bases). There are 15 residues in the CDR3. Per germline, CDR1 SGDLS and CDR2 YYNGEE. V gave up 3 bases and J gave up 1 base, with 11 bases separating them. The CDR3 DNA is TGTGCCAGCAGCGCCCGAGGGATATCCTACAATGAGCAGTTCTTC. Protein sequence: CASSARGISYNEQFF.

In DNA, the CDR3 is TGTGCCAGCAGGAGTCGGCCAGGGAACACTGAAGCTTTCTTT. Translated, it gives CASRSRPGNTEAFF. This chain links TRBV2 with TRBJ1-1; no reliable D call. The CDR3 extends over 14 amino acids. V was shortened by 6 bases and J by 1 base, with 12 bases between the two germline ends. In germline, CDR1 is SNHLY, CDR2 FYNNEI. The full variable domain, in which reference TRBV2 and TRBJ1-1 provide the parts outside the CDR3, is EPEVTQTPSHQVTQMGQEVILRCVPISNHLYFYWYRQILGQKVEFLVSFYNNEISEKSEIFDDQFSVERPDGSNFTLKIRSTKLEDSAMYFCASRSRPGNTEAFFGQGTRLTVV.

This chain links TRBV4-1 with TRBJ1-4; the match to TRBD1 covers 7 bases. CDR3 length equals 15 residues. The germline V gene encodes CDR1 MGHRA and CDR2 YSYEKL. Losses at the gene ends were 1 base for V and 8 bases for J; bases not matched to a gene: 7. The CDR3 sequence is CASSQVRQGREKLFF. Written as DNA, the CDR3 is TGCGCCAGCAGCCAAGTTCGACAGGGCCGGGAAAAACTGTTTTTT.